This TCR beta chain derives from a study of blood T cell repertoires in COVID-19. Background on the study: Whether acute or convalescent, the COVID-19 samples came from the United States, Italy and Spain. Nucleic acid was either cDNA or gDNA, and it came from T cells, B-cell-depleted T cells, or PBMCs.

Methods used by the authors: The authors estimated nucleated cell counts from reference gene primer amplification. The data were produced by immunoSEQ multiplex PCR, yet TCRdb's version contains in-frame clones alone and is incomplete. Clone size and V and J calls were adopted from that table, with D and trimming inferred from the DNA. Seen here are about 310,000 clones, roughly 86% observed once, and the top ten hold 1% to 1.5%. Germline CDR1 SNHLY, CDR2 FYNNEI. V lost 4 bases to trimming and J lost 3 bases; unmatched junction nucleotides: 8. This CDR3 has 15 amino acids. The sample was peripheral blood. The V gene is TRBV2, the J gene TRBJ1-1, with 7 bases fitting TRBD1. The source is a man aged 70-80 years with acute or convalescent COVID-19. CDR3 region: CASSGYRGPYTEAFF. In DNA form, the CDR3 reads TGTGCCAGCAGTGGATACAGGGGACCCTACACTGAAGCTTTCTTT. Together with reference TRBV2 and TRBJ1-1, the CDR3 gives the full variable domain: EPEVTQTPSHQVTQMGQEVILRCVPISNHLYFYWYRQILGQKVEFLVSFYNNEISEKSEIFDDQFSVERPDGSNFTLKIRSTKLEDSAMYFCASSGYRGPYTEAFFGQGTRLTVV.